One and the same sample provided the 31 T cell receptor beta chains below, sequenced in a study of cytomegalovirus exposure and HLA in healthy donors. This PCR relied on a set of 60 Vbeta primers and 13 Jbeta primers. The method was immunoSEQ multiplex PCR; TCRdb's version includes in-frame clones alone and lacks a portion of them. The sample consists of under 200,000 clones, roughly 80% of them appearing once. The sample consisted of PBMCs. These receptors were collected from a female donor in good health and CMV-seronegative.

The chain has TRBV4-1 and TRBJ2-1, with D maybe TRBD2 (5 bases). Germline V gives CDR1 MGHRA, CDR2 YSYEKL. The CDR3 is made up of 15 amino acids. The V gene lost 1 base and the J gene lost 7 bases, with 14 bases spanning the gap. This CDR3 reads CASSQGTIASNEQFF. In nucleotides, the CDR3 is TGCGCCAGCAGCCAAGGGACCATAGCGAGTAATGAGCAGTTCTTC.

This clone has only a few counts. The chain combines TRBV28 with TRBJ2-1, with TRBD2 identical over 9 bases. Looked up from germline, CDR1 is MDHEN and CDR2 is SYDVKM. The CDR3 extends over 15 amino acids. J lost 8 bases, V lost 3 bases, and 8 bases had no gene match. In nucleotides, the CDR3 is TGTGCCAGCAGTTTCGACGCTAGCGGGACGGATGAGCAGTTCTTC. Translation: CASSFDASGTDEQFF.

The V call is TRBV28, the J call TRBJ2-5, with D perhaps matching TRBD2 (7 bases). The V and J ends lost 4 bases and 4 bases respectively, with 13 bases between them. Germline values: CDR1 MDHEN, CDR2 SYDVKM. This CDR3 spans 14 amino acids. CDR3: CASSWVGGGETQYF. For the CDR3, the DNA is TGTGCCAGCAGTTGGGTGGGAGGGGGAGAGACCCAGTACTTC.

The chain employs TRBV28 and TRBJ2-2; 7 bases align to TRBD1. This CDR3 has 14 amino acids. Germline CDR1 is MDHEN and CDR2 is SYDVKM. V dropped 6 bases and J dropped 3; count of bases not matched to a gene: 4. The DNA of the CDR3 is TGTGCCAGCAGGTCGACAGGGTACACCGGGGAGCTGTTTTTT. Protein sequence: CASRSTGYTGELFF.

The chain is built from TRBV6-6 and TRBJ1-3; D may be TRBD1 (5 bases). CDR1 is MNHNY, CDR2 SVGAGI, per germline (reference sequence). This CDR3 has 15 residues. The V gene lost 8 bases and the J gene lost 0 bases, with 14 bases spanning the gap. CDR3 DNA sequence: TGTGCCAGCTGTAACGGGGGGGACTCTGGAAACACCATATATTTT. Translated: CASCNGGDSGNTIYF.

The count of this clone is one. The chain employs TRBV18 and TRBJ2-1; 9 bases are a match to TRBD1. J lost 6 bases, V lost 8 bases, and 11 bases had no gene match. This CDR3 has 15 amino acids. Germline V CDR1 and CDR2: KGHSH, LQKENI. DNA of the CDR3: TGTGCCAGCCACCAGTTGGGACAGGGAGCCAATGAGCAGTTCTTC. Protein sequence: CASHQLGQGANEQFF.

The rearrangement joins TRBV7-6 to TRBJ1-5, with D maybe TRBD1 (6 bases). Germline assignment: CDR1 SGHVS and CDR2 FNYEAQ. Trimming took off 3 bases at V and 2 bases at J, with 8 bases between the two ends. The CDR3 is made up of 14 amino acids. The CDR3 DNA sequence: TGTGCCAGCAGCTTGCGACAGGGCAATCAGCCCCAGCATTTT. It specifies CASSLRQGNQPQHF.

V usage is TRBV9 and J usage is TRBJ2-5; 7 bases line up with TRBD2. This CDR3 has 14 amino acids. The junction had 9 bases not matched to a gene; V was cut back by 5 bases and J by 5 bases. Germline CDR1 is SGDLS and CDR2 is YYNGEE. The CDR3 spells CASSGGGPGETQYF. The DNA for the CDR3 is TGTGCCAGCAGTGGCGGGGGACCCGGGGAGACCCAGTACTTC.

The chain carries TRBV5-8 and TRBJ2-1; 12 nucleotides line up with TRBD2. CDR1 and CDR2 (germline): SGHTS, YDEGEE. With V trimmed by 3 bases and J by 9 bases, 7 bases remained unmatched. The CDR3 has 15 amino acids. The DNA for the CDR3 is TGTGCCAGCAGCTCCGGACTAGCGGGATGGGTTGAGCAGTTCTTC. Protein product: CASSSGLAGWVEQFF.

This chain uses TRBV7-2 with TRBJ1-2; D not certain. CDR1 and CDR2 from the germline V gene are SGHTA and FQGNSA. This CDR3 is built from 13 residues. Between the trimmed V and J ends, which lost 3 bases and 6 bases, there was a span of 11 bases. CDR3 nucleotide sequence: TGTGCCAGCAGCTTGTACGCAGTGAATGGCTACACCTTC. It translates to CASSLYAVNGYTF.

The chain recombines TRBV6-1 with TRBJ2-7, with 7 nucleotides matching TRBD2. J lost 5 bases, V lost 8 bases, and 12 bases had no gene match. This CDR3 is 14 amino acids long. Germline CDR1 reads MNHNS; CDR2 reads SASEGT. In nucleotides, the CDR3 is TGTGCCAGCGGGCGGGGGAGCGGGGTCGACGAGCAGTACTTC. It encodes CASGRGSGVDEQYF.

V usage is TRBV7-9 and J usage is TRBJ2-1, with 8 bases lining up with TRBD2. CDR3 length: 14 amino acids. The V gene's germline CDR1 is SEHNR and CDR2 FQNEAQ (reference sequence). V trimming: 8 bases; J trimming: 4 bases; junction bases outside the gene matches: 7. CDR3: CASLGASGYNEQFF. The CDR3 region has the DNA TGTGCCAGCCTAGGGGCTAGCGGGTACAATGAGCAGTTCTTC.

This clone came up a few times. The chain recombines TRBV5-4 with TRBJ2-7; 8 bases align to TRBD1. CDR1 is SGHNT, CDR2 YYREEE, per germline (reference sequence). The J segment lost 5 bases and the V segment lost 0 bases, leaving 4 bases of the junction unmatched. This CDR3 contains 14 residues. The DNA of the CDR3 is TGTGCCAGCAGCTTGGGACAGGGGTCCCACGAGCAGTACTTC. It translates to CASSLGQGSHEQYF.

V is TRBV11-3 and J is TRBJ1-1; D gene ambiguous. CDR3 length: 14 amino acids. Trimming pared 6 bases from V and 4 bases from J, leaving 15 bases between. Germline lookup yields CDR1 SGHNT and CDR2 YENEEA. The chain's CDR3 is CASSRGRGSTEAFF. The CDR3 nucleotides are TGTGCCAGCAGTAGAGGGAGAGGGTCCACTGAAGCTTTCTTT. The full variable domain, completed using reference TRBV11-3 and TRBJ1-1, is EAGVVQSPRYKIIEKKQPVAFWCNPISGHNTLYWYLQNLGQGPELLIRYENEEAVDDSQLPKDRFSAERLKGVDSTLKIQPAELGDSAVYLCASSRGRGSTEAFFGQGTRLTVV.

This rearrangement joins TRBV29-1 to TRBJ1-5; 8 positions match TRBD1. Germline V gene lookup returns CDR1 SQVTM and CDR2 ANQGSEA. V shed 4 bases and J 6 bases; nucleotides not matched to a gene: 5. The CDR3 sequence is 13 residues long. CDR3 sequence: CSVGDRGGQPQHF. The DNA for the CDR3 is TGCAGCGTTGGTGACAGGGGAGGTCAGCCCCAGCATTTT.

The rearrangement joins TRBV28 to TRBJ1-3, with D unresolved. Germline CDR1 and CDR2: MDHEN and SYDVKM. Trimming shortened V by 2 bases and J by 10 bases, and 3 bases separated the two germline ends. There are 10 residues in the CDR3. The CDR3 spells CASSLETIYF. CDR3 coding DNA: TGTGCCAGCAGTTTAGAGACCATATATTTT. The variable domain in full, with the rest retrieved from reference TRBV28 and TRBJ1-3, is DVKVTQSSRYLVKRTGEKVFLECVQDMDHENMFWYRQDPGLGLRLIYFSYDVKMKEKGDIPEGYSVSREKKERFSLILESASTNQTSMYLCASSLETIYFGEGSWLTVV.

The chain has TRBV19 and TRBJ1-6; TRBD1 matches 11 bases. The CDR3 has 14 amino acids. J gave up 10 bases and V 3 bases, and 2 bases lay outside the gene matches. Per the germline V gene, CDR1 is LNHDA and CDR2 is SQIVND (reference sequence). CDR3 coding DNA: TGTGCCAGTAGTATGGACAGGGGGCGATCACCCCTCCACTTT. Amino acids: CASSMDRGRSPLHF. Full variable domain (rest looked up from reference TRBV19 and TRBJ1-6): DGGITQSPKYLFRKEGQNVTLSCEQNLNHDAMYWYRQDPGQGLRLIYYSQIVNDFQKGDIAEGYSVSREKKESFPLTVTSAQKNPTAFYLCASSMDRGRSPLHFGNGTRLTVT.

The chain links TRBV6-5 to TRBJ1-1, with 7 bases aligning to TRBD1. Germline V CDR1 and CDR2: MNHEY, SVGAGI. With 0 bases clipped from V and 9 bases from J, the junction kept 10 bases outside the gene matches. This CDR3 is 15 amino acids long. This CDR3 reads CASSYSGRQGPKAFF. Written as DNA, the CDR3 is TGTGCCAGCAGTTACTCAGGGCGACAGGGCCCCAAAGCTTTCTTT.

The chain recombines TRBV6-1 with TRBJ1-3; no reliable D call. The V end was cut by 8 bases, the J end by 1 base, with 15 bases between. The CDR3 has 15 residues. The germline V gene encodes CDR1 MNHNS and CDR2 SASEGT. CDR3 amino acids: CASRPSRGSGNTIYF. DNA of the CDR3: TGTGCCAGCCGTCCATCACGGGGATCTGGAAACACCATATATTTT.

The chain recombines TRBV7-3 with TRBJ2-5, with 9 bases matching TRBD2. The germline V gene encodes CDR1 SGHTA and CDR2 FQGTGA. This CDR3 has 15 amino acids. V trimming: 3 bases; J trimming: 5 bases; junction bases outside the gene matches: 7. This CDR3 is CASSFGAGGGETQYF. CDR3 nucleotide sequence: TGTGCCAGCAGCTTCGGCGCGGGAGGGGGGGAGACCCAGTACTTC.

The rearrangement uses TRBV30 and TRBJ2-3; TRBD2 matches 14 bases. The V and J ends lost 2 bases and 4 bases, in that order; junction bases with no gene match: 8. The CDR3 totals 17 residues. CDR1 GTSNPN and CDR2 SVGIG come from the germline V gene (reference sequence). CDR3 loop: CAWSSLRTSGRSDTQYF. CDR3 nucleotide sequence: TGTGCCTGGAGTTCGCTTAGGACTAGCGGGAGGTCAGATACGCAGTATTTT.

The genes are TRBV18 and TRBJ1-2; TRBD1 might be the D (6 bases). The CDR3 runs to 13 residues. Trimming took 3 bases from V and 6 from J, leaving 11 bases between them. Germline V CDR1 and CDR2: KGHSH, LQKENI. CDR3 sequence (DNA): TGTGCCAGCTCACCCAGGGGCAGGGATGGCTACACCTTC. Translation: CASSPRGRDGYTF.

This rearrangement joins TRBV4-1 to TRBJ2-1, with D possibly being TRBD2 (5 bases). V was cut by 3 bases and J by 5 bases, with 14 bases left in between. Germline V gene lookup returns CDR1 MGHRA and CDR2 YSYEKL. The CDR3 loop spans 15 amino acids. CDR3 protein: CASSHPEGYNNEQFF. The CDR3 nucleotides read TGCGCCAGCAGCCACCCCGAGGGATACAACAATGAGCAGTTCTTC.

This chain links TRBV9 with TRBJ2-2; the match to TRBD2 covers 10 bases. Germline values: CDR1 SGDLS, CDR2 YYNGEE. V lost 3 bases, J lost 1 base, and 3 bases stayed unmatched. CDR3 size: 16 residues. The CDR3 bases are TGTGCCAGCAGCGCATCTAGCGGGGGGAACACCGGGGAGCTGTTTTTT. Its protein is CASSASSGGNTGELFF.

The V gene is TRBV5-4, the J gene TRBJ1-5; D is unclear. Germline lookup yields CDR1 SGHNT and CDR2 YYREEE (reference sequence). This CDR3 contains 15 residues. Trimming removed 5 bases at V and 0 bases at J, with 12 bases between. The CDR3: CASRPVGNSNQPQHF. The CDR3 bases are TGTGCCAGCAGACCGGTCGGGAATAGCAATCAGCCCCAGCATTTT.

The rearrangement uses TRBV30 and TRBJ1-2; 8 nucleotides line up with TRBD1. This CDR3 has 13 residues. The V gene's germline CDR1 is GTSNPN and CDR2 SVGIG (reference sequence). V lost 1 base to trimming and J lost 4 bases; unmatched junction nucleotides: 2. CDR3 amino acids: CAWSAGQGYGYTF. The CDR3 nucleotides read TGTGCCTGGAGTGCTGGACAGGGCTATGGCTACACCTTC.

The chain carries TRBV5-6 and TRBJ1-4; 7 bases align to TRBD1. The ends lost 4 bases at V and 0 bases at J; junction bases unmatched: 6. This CDR3 contains 16 residues. CDR1 is SGHDT, CDR2 YYEEEE, per germline. CDR3 DNA: TGTGCCAGCAGCATCCACAGGGGTGCAACTAATGAAAAACTGTTTTTT. It is translated as CASSIHRGATNEKLFF.

Concerning this clone: The junction departs from the called germline gene at one end, perhaps through a read error. The V call is TRBV7-9, the J call TRBJ2-7; TRBD1 might be the D (6 bases). CDR3 length: 12 amino acids. The germline V gene encodes CDR1 SEHNR and CDR2 FQNEAQ (reference sequence). In nucleotides, the CDR3 is TGTTCCAGCAGCCACAGGGCCTACGAGCAGTACTTC. Its translation: CSSSHRAYEQYF. Variable domain in full (rest from reference TRBV7-9 and TRBJ2-7): DTGVSQNPRHKITKRGQNVTFRCDPISEHNRLYWYRQTLGQGPEFLTYFQNEAQLEKSRLLSDRFSAERPKGSFSTLEIQRTEQGDSAMYLCSSSHRAYEQYFGPGTRLTVT.

V and J are TRBV7-2 and TRBJ2-3; TRBD1 aligns across 7 bases. The CDR3 runs to 15 residues. Germline loops: CDR1 SGHTA, CDR2 FQGNSA. The V segment lost 3 bases and the J segment 4 bases; nucleotides outside the gene matches: 7. In DNA, the CDR3 is TGTGCCAGCAGCTTTCGACAGGGTGTCCCAGATACGCAGTATTTT. Amino acid sequence: CASSFRQGVPDTQYF.

The V gene is TRBV19, the J gene TRBJ2-1; 9 nucleotides line up with TRBD2. The CDR3 spans 15 residues. From germline, CDR1 is LNHDA and CDR2 SQIVND (reference sequence). V was clipped by 2 bases and J by 8 bases; unmatched bases: 7. CDR3 region: CASSIIAGGADEQFF. CDR3 bases: TGTGCCAGTAGTATAATCGCGGGGGGGGCTGATGAGCAGTTCTTC.

V usage is TRBV7-8 and J usage is TRBJ1-1; the D is unclear. V shed 5 bases and J shed 4 bases, with 11 bases lying between them. The CDR3 spans 13 residues. In germline, CDR1 is SGHVS, CDR2 FQNEAQ. CDR3 protein: CASSLFSGTEAFF. The CDR3 DNA sequence: TGTGCCAGCAGCCTTTTTTCGGGCACTGAAGCTTTCTTT.